The rows below give T cell receptor beta chains drawn from one sample of a study of T cells in Graves' hyperthyroidism and ophthalmopathy. TCRdb called the multiplex PCR reads again in MiXCR, with one record for every CDR3 protein. Counted here are about 59,000 distinct CDR3 sequences, roughly 50% occurring once; the ten biggest clones make up 3.3%. Sequenced input: blood. Every receptor here comes from a woman between 55 and 75 years old with Graves' ophthalmopathy. CDR3s include the opening cysteine and the closing phenylalanine or tryptophan. The D gene is left open where the match is weak. For some rows the clone size is stated as once, few or many, or as a class when expanded; others skip it.

>TRBJ2-1|TRBD1|14|TRBV7-3|-
TGTGCCAGCAGCATCTGGACAGGGGGCAACGAGCAGTTCTTC
CASSIWTGGNEQFF
>TRBJ1-2|TRBD1|16|TRBV5-5|once
TGTGCCAGCAGCCTAGGGACAGGGGGGTTCAACTATGGCTACACCTTC
CASSLGTGGFNYGYTF
>TRBJ1-5|TRBD1|12|TRBV20-1|-
TGCACCACTGACAGGGAGAATCAGCCCCAGCATTTT
CTTDRENQPQHF
>TRBJ2-1|-|13|TRBV11-2|-
TGTGCCAGCAGCTTAACGGGACACAATGAGCAGTTCTTC
CASSLTGHNEQFF
>TRBJ2-3|TRBD2|15|TRBV19|once
TGTGCCAGTAGTGTGACTAGCGGGAGAGAAGATACGCAGTATTTT
CASSVTSGREDTQYF
>TRBJ1-1|-|17|TRBV12-3/TRBV12-4|-
TGTGCCAGCTCCAGCGGGGCGAACACCGGGGAGGGCACTGAAGCTTTCTTT
CASSSGANTGEGTEAFF
>TRBJ1-2|-|15|TRBV12-3/TRBV12-4|many
TGTGCCAGCAGTCCGGGGGGATCGGGGGCCTATGGCTACACCTTC
CASSPGGSGAYGYTF
>TRBJ1-5|TRBD1|13|TRBV9|-
TGTGCCAGCAGCGAGGGGACAGGTGACTACGAGCATTTT
CASSEGTGDYEHF
>TRBJ2-2|-|13|TRBV12-3/TRBV12-4|many
TGTGCCAGCAGTTTGAGGGAAACCGGGGAGCTGTTTTTT
CASSLRETGELFF
>TRBJ2-6|-|16|TRBV5-5|many
TGTGCCAGCAGCTTGACCCGACTGTCTGGGGCCAACGTCCTGACTTTC
CASSLTRLSGANVLTF
>TRBJ1-2|-|11|TRBV28|many
TGTGCCAGCAGTCCCGGACAGAAATACACCTTC
CASSPGQKYTF
>TRBJ2-7|-|13|TRBV5-1|many
TGCGCCAGCAGCCCTACGGGGGTGGACGAGCAGTACTTC
CASSPTGVDEQYF
>TRBJ2-1|-|14|TRBV3-1|many
TGTGCCAGCAGCCCGACGCGTTCCTACAATGAGCAGTTCTTC
CASSPTRSYNEQFF
>TRBJ2-1|-|15|TRBV19|many
TGTGCCAGTAGTATTCTCGGGGTCTCCTACAATGAGCAGTTCTTC
CASSILGVSYNEQFF
>TRBJ2-3|-|13|TRBV19|medium-sized
TGTGCCGATTACCTCGACGGCACAGATACGCAGTATTTT
CADYLDGTDTQYF
>TRBJ2-1|TRBD1|17|TRBV7-2|-
TGTGCCAGCAGCCAACTCCGGGACAGGGGGCCTTACAATGAGCAGTTCTTC
CASSQLRDRGPYNEQFF
>TRBJ2-1|-|16|TRBV12-3/TRBV12-4|many
TGTGCCAGCAGTTTAGACCGGGACCTGCGTTTGTATGAGCAGTTCTTC
CASSLDRDLRLYEQFF
>TRBJ2-3|TRBD2|15|TRBV15|-
TGTGCCACCAGCAGTTACCTAGCGGGAGGGAATACGCAGTATTTT
CATSSYLAGGNTQYF
>TRBJ1-2|-|13|TRBV7-2|-
TGTGCCGGCAGCTTGAACGGTTACTACGGCTACACCTTC
CAGSLNGYYGYTF
>TRBJ1-1|-|12|TRBV20-1|-
TGCAGTGCCACACAGGGAAGCACTGAAGCTTTCTTT
CSATQGSTEAFF
>TRBJ2-2|TRBD2|16|TRBV2|many
TGTGCCAGCAGCTATACTAGCGGGATGATGACCGGGGAGCTGTTTTTT
CASSYTSGMMTGELFF
>TRBJ2-5|TRBD2|15|TRBV12-3/TRBV12-4|once
TGCGCCAGCACTCGGACTAGCGGGGGCGATGAGACCCAGTACTTC
CASTRTSGGDETQYF
>TRBJ1-5|-|11|TRBV20-1|-
TGCAGTTCCAAAGGTGTAGAGACCCAGCATTTT
CSSKGVETQHF
>TRBJ2-7|TRBD1|12|TRBV20-1|-
TGCAGTGGGGGAACAGGGGCCTACGAGCAGTACTTC
CSGGTGAYEQYF
>TRBJ1-6|-|13|TRBV19|medium-sized
TGTGCCGTAAGCCGGGACACTAATTCACCCCTCCACTTT
CAVSRDTNSPLHF
>TRBJ2-7|TRBD2|17|TRBV15|many
TGTGCCACCAGCAGAGCTCCCTTTGGGGGGGGCTCCTACGAGCAGTACTTC
CATSRAPFGGGSYEQYF
>TRBJ2-7|TRBD2|15|TRBV2|once
TGTGCCAGCAGTTCTAGCGGGAGGGGAACCTACGAGCAGTACTTC
CASSSSGRGTYEQYF
>TRBJ1-2|TRBD1|17|TRBV2|-
TGTGCCAGCAGTGTCTTTGAGCAGGGGGGATATAACTATGGCTACACCTTC
CASSVFEQGGYNYGYTF
>TRBJ1-3|TRBD1|19|TRBV5-1|-
TGCGCCAGCCGTTCCGGGACAGGGGGAACCCTTGGATCTGGAAACACCATATATTTT
CASRSGTGGTLGSGNTIYF
>TRBJ1-4|-|14|TRBV7-9|-
TGTGCCAGCAGCCCCCGGGGTGTGGGGGCAAGACTGTTTTTT
CASSPRGVGARLFF
>TRBJ2-7|TRBD2|14|TRBV28|many
TGTGCCAGCAGTTTTACGGGAGGTCTCTACGAGCAGTACTTC
CASSFTGGLYEQYF
>TRBJ2-1|-|18|TRBV14|-
TGTGCCAGCTCACCACATCTCCCCTACGGGGATACGCGGAATGAGCAGTTCTTC
CASSPHLPYGDTRNEQFF
>TRBJ2-7|-|14|TRBV5-1|-
TGCGCCAGCGGCTGGGGGTCGGTTTCCTACGAGCAGTACTTC
CASGWGSVSYEQYF
>TRBJ1-6|-|16|TRBV25-1|once
TGTGCCAGCAGTGAATACGGGGGAGGCAATAATTCACCCCTCCACTTT
CASSEYGGGNNSPLHF
>TRBJ2-5|-|13|TRBV7-2|-
TGTGCCAGCAGCTTAGGTAGCGGAGAGACCCAGTACTTC
CASSLGSGETQYF
>TRBJ2-1|TRBD1|17|TRBV28|many
TGTGCCAGCAGTTTAGGTGGGGAGACAGGGCTGCACAATGAGCAGTTCTTC
CASSLGGETGLHNEQFF
>TRBJ2-7|-|16|TRBV30|-
TGTGCCTGGAACTCCTACGTTGACAGGCGAGCCTACGAGCAGTACTTC
CAWNSYVDRRAYEQYF
>TRBJ1-1|-|14|TRBV7-3|many
TGTGCCAGCAGCCCGGGAGGTGAGGTCACTGAAGCTTTCTTT
CASSPGGEVTEAFF
>TRBJ1-1|TRBD1|12|TRBV29-1|-
TGCAGCGTGCGACAGGGGAACACTGAAGCTTTCTTT
CSVRQGNTEAFF
>TRBJ2-1|TRBD1|15|TRBV29-1|-
TGCAGCAGTCCCCACGGACAGGGTAGGGTCAATGAGCAGTTCTTC
CSSPHGQGRVNEQFF
>TRBJ2-7|TRBD1|14|TRBV27|many
TGTGCCAGCAGAGCCCAGGACAGGGCTTCCGAGCAGTACTTC
CASRAQDRASEQYF
>TRBJ2-3|-|16|TRBV9|-
TGTGCCAGCAGCGAAAGAGGGGAGGTTAGCACGGATACGCAGTATTTT
CASSERGEVSTDTQYF
>TRBJ2-7|-|12|TRBV20-1|medium-sized
TGCAGTGCTAGGGACCGATCCTACGAGCAGTACTTC
CSARDRSYEQYF
>TRBJ2-7|TRBD2|16|TRBV20-1|many
TGCAGTGCTAGAGGATTAGGGCTAGCGGGAGCGGGCGAGCAGTACTTC
CSARGLGLAGAGEQYF
>TRBJ2-1|TRBD1|12|TRBV7-7|-
TGTGCCAGTACCCGGGACAGGGATGAGCAGTTCTTC
CASTRDRDEQFF